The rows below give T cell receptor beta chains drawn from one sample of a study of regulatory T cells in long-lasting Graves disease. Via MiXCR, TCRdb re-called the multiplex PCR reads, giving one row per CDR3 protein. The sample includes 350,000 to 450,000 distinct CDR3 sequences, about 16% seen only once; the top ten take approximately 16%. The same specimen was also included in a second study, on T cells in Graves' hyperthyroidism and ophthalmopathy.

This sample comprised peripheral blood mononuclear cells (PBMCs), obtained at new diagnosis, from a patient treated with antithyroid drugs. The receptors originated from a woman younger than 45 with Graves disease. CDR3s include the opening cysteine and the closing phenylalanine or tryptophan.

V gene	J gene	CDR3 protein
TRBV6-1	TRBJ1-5	CASSDRVSNQPQHF
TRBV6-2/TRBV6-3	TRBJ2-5	CASSLRETETQYF
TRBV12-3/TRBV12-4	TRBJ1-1	CASRRSGVNTEAFF
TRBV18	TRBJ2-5	CASSRQSETQYF
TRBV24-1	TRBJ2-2	CATSLPAGTGELFF
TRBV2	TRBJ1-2	CASSVKSRQGGYTF
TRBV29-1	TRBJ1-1	CSEGMNTEAFF
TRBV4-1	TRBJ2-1	CASSQGGTPNEQFF
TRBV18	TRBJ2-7	CASSPGSLAAGYEQYF
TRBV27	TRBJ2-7	CASSLVGKYEQYF
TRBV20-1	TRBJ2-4	CSARGLAKNIQYF
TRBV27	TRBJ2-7	CASSLSTQAYEQYF
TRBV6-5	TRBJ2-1	CASSYSPLEQFF
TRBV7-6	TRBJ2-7	CASSISTPTSSPGEQYF
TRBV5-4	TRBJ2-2	CASSFLSGGQTGELFF
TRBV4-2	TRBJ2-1	CASSQGGANEQFF
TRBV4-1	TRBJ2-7	CASSREGGNTYEQYF
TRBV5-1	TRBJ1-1	CASSLNPRPPNTEAFF
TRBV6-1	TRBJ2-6	CASRQGSGAGANVLTF
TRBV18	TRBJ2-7	CASSPRGDPATRQYF
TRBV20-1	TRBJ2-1	CSARKAGGHNEQFF
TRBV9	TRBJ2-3	CASSVPLQGAPDTQYF
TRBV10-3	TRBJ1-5	CAISDGRGQGQPQHF
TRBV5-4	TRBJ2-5	CASSLGQGPSRLMQTQYF
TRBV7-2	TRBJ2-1	CASSLTGVDGLNYF
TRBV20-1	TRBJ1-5	CSARDPPGPQHF
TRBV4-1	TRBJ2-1	CASSQGSYEQFF
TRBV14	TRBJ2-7	CASSHSGLPYEQYF